Presented here are 21 T cell receptor beta chains from one specimen sequenced in a study of blood T cell repertoires in COVID-19. TCRdb keeps only in-frame clones here, not all; method: immunoSEQ multiplex PCR. Of 200,000 to 250,000 clones in the sample, just under 85% were seen once. Sample: peripheral blood. The receptors originated from a man aged 45-60 years with acute or convalescent COVID-19.

The CDR3 here is CASSNTGAGAQPQHF. In DNA, the CDR3 is TGTGCCAGTAGCAATACAGGGGCTGGGGCTCAGCCCCAGCATTTT. The chain carries TRBV19 and TRBJ1-5, with 7 bases that match TRBD1. Looked up from germline, CDR1 is LNHDA and CDR2 is SQIVND (reference sequence). The ends lost 6 bases at V and 6 bases at J; junction bases unmatched: 11. The CDR3 runs to 15 residues.

The sample holds a few counts of this clone. The chain combines TRBV28 with TRBJ1-5; D possibly corresponds to TRBD1 (6 bases). Germline CDR1 and CDR2: MDHEN and SYDVKM. V lost 1 base, J lost 4 bases, and 17 bases lay in between. The CDR3 is made up of 17 amino acids. The CDR3 sequence is CASSLSVGGQGNQPQHF. CDR3 in DNA: TGTGCCAGCAGTTTATCGGTTGGTGGGCAGGGGAATCAGCCCCAGCATTTT.

The chain has TRBV7-2 and TRBJ2-2, with 10 bases matching TRBD2. The ends lost 2 bases at V and 6 bases at J; junction bases unmatched: 3. The CDR3 has 15 amino acids. CDR1 and CDR2 (germline): SGHTA, FQGNSA. The CDR3 nucleotides are TGTGCCAGCAGCTTACTAGCGGGAGAGTCCGGGGAGCTGTTTTTT. Encoded protein: CASSLLAGESGELFF.

The V and J genes are TRBV6-6 and TRBJ1-2, with a possible D match to TRBD1 (6 bases). The CDR3 length is 14 residues. V gave up 0 bases and J gave up 2 bases, with 7 bases separating them. Looked up from germline, CDR1 is MNHNY and CDR2 is SVGAGI (reference sequence). Written as DNA, the CDR3 is TGTGCCAGCAGTTACTCCGGACAGAACTATGGCTACACCTTC. Its translation: CASSYSGQNYGYTF.

The rearrangement joins TRBV11-3 to TRBJ2-5; 7 bases are shared with TRBD1. The V gene end was trimmed by 0 bases and the J gene end by 1 base; junction bases not matched to a gene: 2. This CDR3 has 15 amino acids. Germline V gives CDR1 SGHNT, CDR2 YENEEA. In nucleotides, the CDR3 is TGTGCCAGCAGCTTAGATGGGACAGTCCAAGAGACCCAGTACTTC. It translates to CASSLDGTVQETQYF.

V is TRBV14 and J is TRBJ2-3; unclear D gene. Germline V lookup: CDR1 SGHDN, CDR2 FVKESK. Trimming removed 1 base at V and 4 bases at J, with 12 bases between. The CDR3 loop spans 15 amino acids. For the CDR3, the DNA is TGTGCCAGCAGCCAAGCTCGGTCCTCCCCAGATACGCAGTATTTT. This encodes CASSQARSSPDTQYF.

The J gene is TRBJ2-7, the V gene TRBV7-6; a weak D match, TRBD2 (5 bases). CDR3 length equals 13 residues. Between the trimmed V and J ends, which lost 5 bases and 2 bases, there was a span of 10 bases. The germline V gene encodes CDR1 SGHVS and CDR2 FNYEAQ. Written as DNA, the CDR3 is TGTGCCAGCAGCGTCGGGGAAACCTACGAGCAGTACTTC. It encodes CASSVGETYEQYF.

J is TRBJ2-3 and V is TRBV4-2; the D gene is possibly TRBD2 (6 bases). The length of the CDR3 is 19 residues. V gave up 2 bases and J gave up 2 bases, with 23 bases separating them. Looked up from germline, CDR1 is LGHNA and CDR2 is YNFKEQ. The CDR3, as DNA: TGTGCCAGCAGCCAAACGGTGTCCTTCGGAGCGGGTCCCACAGATACGCAGTATTTT. Protein sequence: CASSQTVSFGAGPTDTQYF.

The chain is built from TRBV4-2 and TRBJ1-1, with D perhaps matching TRBD1 (6 bases). The CDR3 extends over 15 amino acids. V was trimmed by 0 bases and J by 5 bases, leaving 13 bases between them. Germline lookup yields CDR1 LGHNA and CDR2 YNFKEQ. The CDR3 reads CASSQDLQGITEAFF. The CDR3 DNA follows: TGTGCCAGCAGCCAAGATTTGCAGGGGATAACTGAAGCTTTCTTT.

The V call is TRBV12-3 or TRBV12-4, the J call TRBJ2-7; the match to TRBD1 covers 9 bases. V trimming: 6 bases; J trimming: 5 bases; junction bases outside the gene matches: 5. CDR3 length: 13 residues. CDR3 amino acids: CASRGTGRDEQYF. For the CDR3, the DNA is TGTGCCAGCAGGGGGACAGGGCGCGACGAGCAGTACTTC.

The V gene is TRBV5-1, the J gene TRBJ1-1, with 8 nucleotides matching TRBD1. The CDR3 consists of 14 residues. The germline gives CDR1 SGHRS, CDR2 YFSETQ. V dropped 2 bases and J dropped 5; count of bases not matched to a gene: 5. The chain's CDR3 is CASSFDRGKTEAFF. The CDR3 DNA follows: TGCGCCAGCAGCTTTGACAGGGGCAAGACTGAAGCTTTCTTT.

This sequence joins TRBV10-2 and TRBJ1-3; D is uncertain. The germline CDR1 and CDR2 sequences are WSHSY and SAAADI. The V gene lost 7 bases and the J gene lost 3 bases, with 10 bases spanning the gap. The CDR3 is 13 residues long. The CDR3 region is CASKERVGNTIYF. CDR3 nucleotide sequence: TGCGCCAGCAAGGAGAGGGTTGGAAACACCATATATTTT.

The chain carries TRBV19 and TRBJ1-6; 8 bases map to TRBD1. V was pared by 3 bases and J by 7 bases, with 11 bases of the junction left unmatched. The CDR3 covers 17 residues. The germline gives CDR1 LNHDA, CDR2 SQIVND (reference sequence). This CDR3 reads CASSILGQGLRNSPLHF. CDR3 in DNA: TGTGCCAGTAGTATCCTCGGACAGGGACTTAGGAATTCACCCCTCCACTTT.

This chain connects TRBV6-5 to TRBJ1-1; the D gene is possibly TRBD1 (5 bases). V shed 0 bases and J shed 0 bases, with 11 bases lying between them. The CDR3 covers 16 residues. The V gene's germline CDR1 is MNHEY and CDR2 SVGAGI. The CDR3 loop reads CASSYSRGPMNTEAFF. Written as DNA, the CDR3 is TGTGCCAGCAGTTACTCAAGGGGCCCCATGAACACTGAAGCTTTCTTT.

This chain joins TRBV6-5 and TRBJ2-7; D perhaps matches TRBD2 (6 bases). The CDR3 runs 12 residues. V shed 7 bases and J shed 3 bases, with 10 bases lying between them. In germline, CDR1 is MNHEY, CDR2 SVGAGI. The DNA for the CDR3 is TGTGCCAGCAAGGGAGGAGGCTACGAGCAGTACTTC. It codes for CASKGGGYEQYF.

The chain carries TRBV3-1 (or the pseudogene TRBV3-2) and TRBJ1-1; the D is unclear. Trimming took 5 bases from V and 3 from J, leaving 19 bases between them. The germline V gene has CDR1 LGHDT and CDR2 YNNKEL (reference sequence). The CDR3 extends over 16 amino acids. The CDR3 is CASSGDPSSMHTEAFF. CDR3 nucleotide sequence: TGTGCCAGCAGCGGAGACCCAAGTAGTATGCACACTGAAGCTTTCTTT.

CDR3 nucleotide sequence: TGTGCCAGCGGGAGTGGTTACGAGCAGTACTTC. Translating gives CASGSGYEQYF. The gene calls are TRBV6-5 and TRBJ2-7; D possibly corresponds to TRBD2 (5 bases). Germline V lookup: CDR1 MNHEY, CDR2 SVGAGI. V was shortened by 8 bases and J by 4 bases, with 9 bases between the two germline ends. The CDR3 runs to 11 residues.

The chain links TRBV28 to TRBJ1-4; no definite D call. The CDR3 consists of 13 residues. Germline V gene lookup returns CDR1 MDHEN and CDR2 SYDVKM. Trimming took off 4 bases at V and 6 bases at J, with 9 bases between the two ends. CDR3 in DNA: TGTGCCAGCAGTTATTCCGGGTATGAAAAACTGTTTTTT. Amino acid sequence: CASSYSGYEKLFF.

A word on this clone: This sample also contains other DNA sequences that code for the same CDR3. This chain uses TRBV15 with TRBJ1-2; TRBD1 matches 10 bases. In germline, CDR1 is LNHNV, CDR2 YYDKDF (reference sequence). J gave up 0 bases and V 6 bases, and 13 bases lay outside the gene matches. The CDR3 extends over 18 amino acids. The CDR3 reads CATSHEQGQGRTNYGYTF. The CDR3 nucleotides read TGTGCCACCAGTCATGAACAGGGACAGGGGAGGACTAACTATGGCTACACCTTC.

The gene calls are TRBV4-1 and TRBJ1-3; 7 bases fit TRBD1. The CDR3 covers 15 residues. Per germline, CDR1 MGHRA and CDR2 YSYEKL. Trimming took 1 base from V and 5 from J; bases not matched to a gene: 5. The CDR3 loop is CASSQVEGGRNTIYF. The CDR3 bases are TGCGCCAGCAGCCAAGTGGAAGGGGGCAGAAACACCATATATTTT.

The chain employs TRBV7-8 and TRBJ1-6; weak D call: TRBD1 (5 bases). Germline V gives CDR1 SGHVS, CDR2 FQNEAQ. The CDR3 consists of 16 residues. V dropped 4 bases and J dropped 1 base, with 11 bases sitting between them. Written as DNA, the CDR3 is TGTGCCAGCAGCTGGGGCGGGGCGTCCTATAATTCACCCCTCCACTTT. It encodes CASSWGGASYNSPLHF.